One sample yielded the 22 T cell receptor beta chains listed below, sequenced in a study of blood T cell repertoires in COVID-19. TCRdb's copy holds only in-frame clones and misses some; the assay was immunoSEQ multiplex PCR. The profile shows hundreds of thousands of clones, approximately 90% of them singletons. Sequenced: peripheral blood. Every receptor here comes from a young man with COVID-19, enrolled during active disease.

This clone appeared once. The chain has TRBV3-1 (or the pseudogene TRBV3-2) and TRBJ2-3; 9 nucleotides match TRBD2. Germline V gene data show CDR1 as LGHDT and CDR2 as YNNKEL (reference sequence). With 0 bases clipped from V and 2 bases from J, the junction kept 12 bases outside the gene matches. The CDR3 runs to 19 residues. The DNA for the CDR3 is TGTGCCAGCAGCCAAGATTCGAGCCTAGCGGGGAGAAACACAGATACGCAGTATTTT. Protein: CASSQDSSLAGRNTDTQYF.

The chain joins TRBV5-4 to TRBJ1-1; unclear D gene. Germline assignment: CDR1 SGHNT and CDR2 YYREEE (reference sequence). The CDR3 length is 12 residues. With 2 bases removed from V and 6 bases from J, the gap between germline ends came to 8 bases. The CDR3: CASSFGGSEAFF. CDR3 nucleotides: TGTGCCAGCAGCTTCGGCGGATCTGAAGCTTTCTTT. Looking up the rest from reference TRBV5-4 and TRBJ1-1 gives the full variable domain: ETGVTQSPTHLIKTRGQQVTLRCSSQSGHNTVSWYQQALGQGPQFIFQYYREEENGRGNFPPRFSGLQFPNYSSELNVNALELDDSALYLCASSFGGSEAFFGQGTRLTVV.

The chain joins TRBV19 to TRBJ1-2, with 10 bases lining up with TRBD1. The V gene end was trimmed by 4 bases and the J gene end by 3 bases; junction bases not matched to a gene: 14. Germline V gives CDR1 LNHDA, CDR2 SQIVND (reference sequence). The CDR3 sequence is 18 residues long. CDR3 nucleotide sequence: TGTGCCAGTAGTACCCTTGGACAGGGGGAAGCCCAGGACTATGGCTACACCTTC. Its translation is CASSTLGQGEAQDYGYTF. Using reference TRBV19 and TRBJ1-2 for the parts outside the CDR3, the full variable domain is DGGITQSPKYLFRKEGQNVTLSCEQNLNHDAMYWYRQDPGQGLRLIYYSQIVNDFQKGDIAEGYSVSREKKESFPLTVTSAQKNPTAFYLCASSTLGQGEAQDYGYTFGSGTRLTVV.

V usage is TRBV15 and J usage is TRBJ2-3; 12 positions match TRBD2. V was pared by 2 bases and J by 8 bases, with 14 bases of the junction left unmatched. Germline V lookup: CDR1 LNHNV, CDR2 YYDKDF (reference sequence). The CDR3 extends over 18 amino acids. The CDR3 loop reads CATSRNYRLAGVRVTQYF. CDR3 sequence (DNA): TGTGCCACCAGCAGAAACTACAGACTAGCGGGAGTACGCGTTACGCAGTATTTT.

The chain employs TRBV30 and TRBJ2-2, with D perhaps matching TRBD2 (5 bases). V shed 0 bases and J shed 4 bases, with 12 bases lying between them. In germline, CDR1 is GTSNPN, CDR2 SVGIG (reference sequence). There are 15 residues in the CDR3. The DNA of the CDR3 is TGTGCCTGGAGTGTACTACGACTACGCACCGGGGAGCTGTTTTTT. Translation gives CAWSVLRLRTGELFF.

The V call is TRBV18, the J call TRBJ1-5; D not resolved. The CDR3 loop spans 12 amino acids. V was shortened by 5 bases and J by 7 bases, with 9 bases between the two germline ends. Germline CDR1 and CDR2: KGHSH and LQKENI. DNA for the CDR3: TGTGCCAGCTCAGAGGGTGAACAGCCCCAGCATTTT. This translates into CASSEGEQPQHF.

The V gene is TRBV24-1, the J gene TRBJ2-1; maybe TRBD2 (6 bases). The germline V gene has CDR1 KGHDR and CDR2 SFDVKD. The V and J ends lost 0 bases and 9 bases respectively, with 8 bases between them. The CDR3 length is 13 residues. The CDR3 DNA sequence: TGTGCCACCAGTGATTTGGGGGGGTCTGAGCAGTTCTTC. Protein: CATSDLGGSEQFF.

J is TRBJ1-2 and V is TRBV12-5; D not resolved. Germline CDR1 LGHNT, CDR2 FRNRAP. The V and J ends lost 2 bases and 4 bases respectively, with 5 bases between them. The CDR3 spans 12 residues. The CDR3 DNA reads TGTGCTAGTGGTTTGACTCTCTATGGCTACACCTTC. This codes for CASGLTLYGYTF.

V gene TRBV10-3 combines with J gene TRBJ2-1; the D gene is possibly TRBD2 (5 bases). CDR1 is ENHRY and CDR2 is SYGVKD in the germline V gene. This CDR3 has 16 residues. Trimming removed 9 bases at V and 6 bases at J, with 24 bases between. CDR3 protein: CAIGTLGSSWGNEQFF. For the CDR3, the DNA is TGTGCCATAGGAACGTTGGGGAGTAGTTGGGGCAATGAGCAGTTCTTC.

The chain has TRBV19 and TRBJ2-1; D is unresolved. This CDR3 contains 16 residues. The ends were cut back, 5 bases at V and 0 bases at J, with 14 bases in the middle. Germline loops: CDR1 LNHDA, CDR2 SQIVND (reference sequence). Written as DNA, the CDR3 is TGTGCCAGTAGTTCCAAGACAAGTAGCTCCTACAATGAGCAGTTCTTC. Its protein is CASSSKTSSSYNEQFF.

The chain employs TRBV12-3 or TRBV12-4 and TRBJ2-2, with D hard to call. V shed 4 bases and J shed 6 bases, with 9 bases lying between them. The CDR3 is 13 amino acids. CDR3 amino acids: CASSSTISGELFF. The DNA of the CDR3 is TGTGCCAGCAGTTCCACTATTTCCGGGGAGCTGTTTTTT.

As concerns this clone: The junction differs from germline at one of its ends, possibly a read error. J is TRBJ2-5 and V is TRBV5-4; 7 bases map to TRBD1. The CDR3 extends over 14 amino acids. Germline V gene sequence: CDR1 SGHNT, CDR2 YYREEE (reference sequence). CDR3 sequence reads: CASSLGSRGETQYF. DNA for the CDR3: TGTGCCAGCAGTTTGGGCTCCAGGGGGGAGACCCAGTACTTC.

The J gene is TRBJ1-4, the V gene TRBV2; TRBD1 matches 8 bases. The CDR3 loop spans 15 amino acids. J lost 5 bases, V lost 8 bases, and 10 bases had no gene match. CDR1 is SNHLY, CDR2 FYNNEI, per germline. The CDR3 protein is CASELPGGKNEKLFF. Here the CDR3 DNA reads TGTGCCAGCGAACTACCAGGGGGCAAGAATGAAAAACTGTTTTTT.

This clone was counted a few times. CDR3 sequence: CASTLYEQYF. CDR3 nucleotides: TGTGCCAGTACCCTCTACGAGCAGTACTTC. V is TRBV19 and J is TRBJ2-7; D unresolved. Germline CDR1 and CDR2: LNHDA and SQIVND (reference sequence). The CDR3 is 10 amino acids. Trimming stripped 7 bases from V and 3 bases from J, with 4 bases between.

The CDR3 here is CASRPGTLVNMNTEAFF. CDR3 bases: TGTGCCAGCAGGCCCGGGACACTCGTAAACATGAACACTGAAGCTTTCTTT. The chain is built from TRBV2 and TRBJ1-1; maybe TRBD1 (6 bases). CDR3 size: 17 residues. Germline values: CDR1 SNHLY, CDR2 FYNNEI. Trimming stripped 6 bases from V and 0 bases from J, with 20 bases between.

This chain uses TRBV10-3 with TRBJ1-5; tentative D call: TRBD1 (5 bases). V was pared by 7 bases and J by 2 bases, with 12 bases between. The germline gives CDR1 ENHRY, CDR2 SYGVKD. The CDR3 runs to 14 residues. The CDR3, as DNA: TGTGCCATCAAGCCAGGGTACGGCAATCAGCCCCAGCATTTT. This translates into CAIKPGYGNQPQHF.

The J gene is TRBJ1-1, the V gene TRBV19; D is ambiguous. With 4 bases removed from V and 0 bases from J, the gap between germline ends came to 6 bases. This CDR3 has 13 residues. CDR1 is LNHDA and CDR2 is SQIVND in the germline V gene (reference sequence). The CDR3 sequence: CASSTTLNTEAFF. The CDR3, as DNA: TGTGCCAGTAGTACCACACTGAACACTGAAGCTTTCTTT.

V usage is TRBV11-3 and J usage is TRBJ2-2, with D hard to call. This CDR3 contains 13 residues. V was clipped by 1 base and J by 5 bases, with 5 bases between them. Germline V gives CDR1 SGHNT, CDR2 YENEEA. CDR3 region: CASSLGLTGELFF. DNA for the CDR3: TGTGCCAGCAGCTTAGGACTTACCGGGGAGCTGTTTTTT.

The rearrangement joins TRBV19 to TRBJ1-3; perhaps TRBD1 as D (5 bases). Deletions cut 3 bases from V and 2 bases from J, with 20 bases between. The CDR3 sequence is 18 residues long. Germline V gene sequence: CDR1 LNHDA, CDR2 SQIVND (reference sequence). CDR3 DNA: TGTGCCAGTAGTATCGCGGGGACCGACAAGCACGCTGGAAACACCATATATTTT. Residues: CASSIAGTDKHAGNTIYF.

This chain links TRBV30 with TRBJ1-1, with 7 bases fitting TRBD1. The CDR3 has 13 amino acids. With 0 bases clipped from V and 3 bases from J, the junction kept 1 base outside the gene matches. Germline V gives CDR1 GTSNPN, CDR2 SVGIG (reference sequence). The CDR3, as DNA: TGTGCCTGGAGTGTGGGACAGCACACTGAAGCTTTCTTT. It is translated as CAWSVGQHTEAFF.

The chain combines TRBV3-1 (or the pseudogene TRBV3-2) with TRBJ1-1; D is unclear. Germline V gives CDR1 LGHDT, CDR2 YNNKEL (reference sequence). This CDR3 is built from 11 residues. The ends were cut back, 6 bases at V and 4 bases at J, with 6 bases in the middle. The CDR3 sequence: CASRSSTEAFF. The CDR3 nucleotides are TGTGCCAGCAGGAGTAGCACTGAAGCTTTCTTT.

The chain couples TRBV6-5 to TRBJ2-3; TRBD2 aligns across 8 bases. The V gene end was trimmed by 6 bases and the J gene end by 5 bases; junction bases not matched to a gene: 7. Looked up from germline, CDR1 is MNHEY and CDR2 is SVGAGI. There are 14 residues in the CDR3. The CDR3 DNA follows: TGTGCCAGCAGCACGGGAGGGCCGATAGATACGCAGTATTTT. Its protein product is CASSTGGPIDTQYF.